This T cell receptor beta chain was retrieved from a study of shared clonotypes between healthy human individuals. In the study overall: CD4 naive and memory got three plates each, CD8 naive two, CD8 memory one.

About this clone itself: Its target is not known. Other DNA sequences in this specimen translate into the identical CDR3.

On sorted subsets, replicate PCRs used 150 to 250 ng DNA, or 25,000 to 35,000 T cell genomes. The repertoire was sequenced with immunoSEQ multiplex PCR; TCRdb's copy has only in-frame clones and lacks some. The table has over a million clones, about 84% seen once. Broader study findings: Generation probabilities of non-shared clonotypes were lower (relative to those shared by all four donors).

Between the trimmed V and J ends, which lost 5 bases and 1 base, there was a span of 7 bases. CDR3 length: 13 amino acids. Germline-derived CDR1 and CDR2 are MDHEN and SYDVKM. Splitting the CD4+ cells yielded a CD45RA+ naive subset and a CD45RA-negative memory subset. This TCR was sampled from a man between 18 and 29 years old in good health. Some clones in this sample may be carry-over from other donors' samples. The chain is built from TRBV28 and TRBJ2-3, with D maybe TRBD2 (5 bases). Sequencing was carried out using memory CD4+ T cells from PBMCs. Subset denoted: CD45RA-negative fraction. CDR3 sequence reads: CASSPGGTDTQYF. The CDR3 nucleotides read TGTGCCAGCAGTCCCGGGGGCACAGATACGCAGTATTTT. Based on the CDR3 plus reference TRBV28 and TRBJ2-3, the full variable domain is DVKVTQSSRYLVKRTGEKVFLECVQDMDHENMFWYRQDPGLGLRLIYFSYDVKMKEKGDIPEGYSVSREKKERFSLILESASTNQTSMYLCASSPGGTDTQYFGPGTRLTVL.